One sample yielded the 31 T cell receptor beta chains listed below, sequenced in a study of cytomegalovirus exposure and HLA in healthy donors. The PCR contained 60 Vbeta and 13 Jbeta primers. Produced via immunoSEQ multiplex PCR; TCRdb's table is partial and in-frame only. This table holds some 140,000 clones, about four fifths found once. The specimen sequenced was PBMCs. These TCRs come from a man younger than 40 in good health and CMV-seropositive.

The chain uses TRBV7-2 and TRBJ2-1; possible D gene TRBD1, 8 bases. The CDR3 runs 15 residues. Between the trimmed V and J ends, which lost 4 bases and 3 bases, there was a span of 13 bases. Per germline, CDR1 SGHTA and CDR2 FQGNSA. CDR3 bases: TGTGCCAGCAGCTCAGGGGGCGGGAGCTACAATGAGCAGTTCTTC. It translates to CASSSGGGSYNEQFF. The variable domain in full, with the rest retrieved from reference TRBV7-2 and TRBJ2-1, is GAGVSQSPSNKVTEKGKDVELRCDPISGHTALYWYRQSLGQGLEFLIYFQGNSAPDKSGLPSDRFSAERTGGSVSTLTIQRTQQEDSAVYLCASSSGGGSYNEQFFGPGTRLTVL.

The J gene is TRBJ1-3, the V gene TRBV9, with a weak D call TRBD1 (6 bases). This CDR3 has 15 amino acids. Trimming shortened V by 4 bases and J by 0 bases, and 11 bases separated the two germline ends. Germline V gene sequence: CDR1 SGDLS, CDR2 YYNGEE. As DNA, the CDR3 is TGTGCCAGCAGCCCTGGACAGCCCTCTGGAAACACCATATATTTT. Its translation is CASSPGQPSGNTIYF.

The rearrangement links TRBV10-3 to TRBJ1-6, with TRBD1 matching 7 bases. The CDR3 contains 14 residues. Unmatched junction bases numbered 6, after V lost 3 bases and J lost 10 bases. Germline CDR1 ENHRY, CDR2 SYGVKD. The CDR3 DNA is TGTGCCATCAGTGATGAGGACAGGTACTCACCCCTCCACTTT. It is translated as CAISDEDRYSPLHF.

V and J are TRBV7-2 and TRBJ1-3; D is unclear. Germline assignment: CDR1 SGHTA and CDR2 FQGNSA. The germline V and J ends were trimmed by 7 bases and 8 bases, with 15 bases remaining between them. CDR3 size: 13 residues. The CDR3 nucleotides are TGTGCCAGCACCCAGGTCTGGCGGGACACCATATATTTT. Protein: CASTQVWRDTIYF.

The chain's CDR3 is CASSFSTDNEQFF. The CDR3 nucleotides are TGCGCCAGCAGCTTTTCAACAGACAATGAGCAGTTCTTC. The J gene is TRBJ2-1, the V gene TRBV5-1; no clear D. Trimming removed 2 bases from V and 5 bases from J, with 8 bases in between. Germline V gene lookup returns CDR1 SGHRS and CDR2 YFSETQ. The CDR3 covers 13 residues.

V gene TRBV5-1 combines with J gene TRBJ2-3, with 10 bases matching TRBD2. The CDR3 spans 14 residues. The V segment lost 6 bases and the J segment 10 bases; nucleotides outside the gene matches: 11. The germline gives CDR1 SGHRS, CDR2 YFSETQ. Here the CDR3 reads CASTKREGRDAQYF. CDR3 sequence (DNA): TGCGCCAGCACCAAGCGGGAGGGCCGGGATGCGCAGTATTTT.

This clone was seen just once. CDR3: CAWTQGLWNYGYTF. The CDR3 DNA reads TGTGCCTGGACGCAGGGACTTTGGAACTATGGCTACACCTTC. The chain is built from TRBV30 and TRBJ1-2, with TRBD1 as a possible D gene (5 bases). With 4 bases removed from V and 2 bases from J, the gap between germline ends came to 14 bases. The CDR3 runs to 14 residues. Germline V CDR1 and CDR2: GTSNPN, SVGIG (reference sequence). Filled out from reference TRBV30 and TRBJ1-2, the complete variable domain reads SQTIHQWPATLVQPVGSPLSLECTVEGTSNPNLYWYRQAAGRGLQLLFYSVGIGQISSEVPQNLSASRPQDRQFILSSKKLLLSDSGFYLCAWTQGLWNYGYTFGSGTRLTVV.

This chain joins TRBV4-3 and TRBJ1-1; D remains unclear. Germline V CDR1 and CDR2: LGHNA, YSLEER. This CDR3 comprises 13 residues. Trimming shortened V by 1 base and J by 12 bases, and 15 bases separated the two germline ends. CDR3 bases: TGCGCCAGCAGCCAAGGCCCCCAGCAGAGGACTTTCTTT. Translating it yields CASSQGPQQRTFF.

The CDR3 nucleotides are TGTGCCAGTAGTTCAGACGGGACAGGGGAAGACGAGCAGTACTTC. Protein product: CASSSDGTGEDEQYF. The chain uses TRBV19 and TRBJ2-7; 10 positions agree with TRBD1. The CDR3 length is 15 residues. Germline V gene sequence: CDR1 LNHDA, CDR2 SQIVND (reference sequence). V gave up 5 bases and J gave up 5 bases; unmatched junction bases: 9.

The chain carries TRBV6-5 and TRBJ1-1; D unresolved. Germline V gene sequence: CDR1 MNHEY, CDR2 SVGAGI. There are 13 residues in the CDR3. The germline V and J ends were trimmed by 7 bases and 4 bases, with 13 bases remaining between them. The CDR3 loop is CASTREGGTEAFF. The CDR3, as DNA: TGTGCCAGCACGAGGGAAGGAGGCACTGAAGCTTTCTTT.

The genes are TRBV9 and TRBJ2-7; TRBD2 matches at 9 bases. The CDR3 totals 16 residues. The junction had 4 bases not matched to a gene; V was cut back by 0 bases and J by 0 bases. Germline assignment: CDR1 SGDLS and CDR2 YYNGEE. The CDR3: CASSVGQTSGSYEQYF. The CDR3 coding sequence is TGTGCCAGCAGCGTAGGTCAGACTAGCGGCTCCTACGAGCAGTACTTC.

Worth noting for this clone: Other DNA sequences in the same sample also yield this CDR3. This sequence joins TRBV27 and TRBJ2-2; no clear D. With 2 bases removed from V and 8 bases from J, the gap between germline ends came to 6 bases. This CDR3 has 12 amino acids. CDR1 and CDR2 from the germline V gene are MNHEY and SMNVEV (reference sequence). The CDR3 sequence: CASSLRGGELFF. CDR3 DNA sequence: TGTGCCAGCAGTTTACGAGGAGGGGAGCTGTTTTTT.

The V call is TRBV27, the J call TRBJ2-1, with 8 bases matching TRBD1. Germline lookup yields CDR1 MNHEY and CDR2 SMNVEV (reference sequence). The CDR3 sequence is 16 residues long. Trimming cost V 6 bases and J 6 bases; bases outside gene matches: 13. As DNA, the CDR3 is TGTGCCAGCAGACCGCGTGGGACAGGAGGTCCCAATGAGCAGTTCTTC. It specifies CASRPRGTGGPNEQFF.

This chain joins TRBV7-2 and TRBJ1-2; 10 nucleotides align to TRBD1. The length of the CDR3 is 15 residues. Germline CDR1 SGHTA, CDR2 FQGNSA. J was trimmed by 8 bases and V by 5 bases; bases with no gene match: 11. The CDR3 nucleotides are TGTGCCAGCAGCCGTCGGGACAGGGGAGTAGGGGGCTACACCTTC. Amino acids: CASSRRDRGVGGYTF. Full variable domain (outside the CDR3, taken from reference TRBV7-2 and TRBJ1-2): GAGVSQSPSNKVTEKGKDVELRCDPISGHTALYWYRQSLGQGLEFLIYFQGNSAPDKSGLPSDRFSAERTGGSVSTLTIQRTQQEDSAVYLCASSRRDRGVGGYTFGSGTRLTVV.

CDR3 nucleotide sequence: TGTGCCAGCAGCCGAGCGGGAGGGCCGGGAAATGAGCAGTTCTTC. Translating gives CASSRAGGPGNEQFF. J is TRBJ2-1 and V is TRBV11-2, with 10 bases matching TRBD2. V shed 5 bases, J shed 7 bases, and the junction held 8 bases outside the gene matches. Germline loops: CDR1 SGHAT, CDR2 FQNNGV. CDR3 length: 15 amino acids.

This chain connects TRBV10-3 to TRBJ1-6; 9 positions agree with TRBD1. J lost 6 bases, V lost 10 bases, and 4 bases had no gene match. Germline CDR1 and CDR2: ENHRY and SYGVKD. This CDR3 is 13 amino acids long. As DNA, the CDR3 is TGTGCCAGCGGGACAGGGCTTAATTCACCCCTCCACTTT. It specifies CASGTGLNSPLHF.

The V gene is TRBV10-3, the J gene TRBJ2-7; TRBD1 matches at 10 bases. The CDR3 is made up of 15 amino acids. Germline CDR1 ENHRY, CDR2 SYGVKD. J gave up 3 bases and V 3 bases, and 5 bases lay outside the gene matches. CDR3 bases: TGTGCCATCAGTGAACCGGGACAGGGGAGCTACGAGCAGTACTTC. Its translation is CAISEPGQGSYEQYF.

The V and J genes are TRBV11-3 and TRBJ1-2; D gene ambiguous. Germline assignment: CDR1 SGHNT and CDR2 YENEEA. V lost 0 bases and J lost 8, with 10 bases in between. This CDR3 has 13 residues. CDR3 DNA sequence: TGTGCCAGCAGCTTAGATCGTGGCAGGGGCTACACCTTC. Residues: CASSLDRGRGYTF.

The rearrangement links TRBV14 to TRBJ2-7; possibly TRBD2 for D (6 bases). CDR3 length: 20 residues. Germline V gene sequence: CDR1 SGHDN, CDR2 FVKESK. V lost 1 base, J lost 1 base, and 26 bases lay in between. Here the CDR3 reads CASSQGTGRWSGWASYEQYF. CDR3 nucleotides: TGTGCCAGCAGCCAAGGAACGGGGCGGTGGAGCGGGTGGGCTTCCTACGAGCAGTACTTC.

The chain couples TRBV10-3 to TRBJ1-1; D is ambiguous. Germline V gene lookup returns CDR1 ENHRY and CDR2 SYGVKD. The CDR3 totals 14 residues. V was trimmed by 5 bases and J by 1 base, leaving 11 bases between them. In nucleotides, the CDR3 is TGTGCCATCAGTACATTAGGAGCGAACACTGAAGCTTTCTTT. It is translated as CAISTLGANTEAFF.

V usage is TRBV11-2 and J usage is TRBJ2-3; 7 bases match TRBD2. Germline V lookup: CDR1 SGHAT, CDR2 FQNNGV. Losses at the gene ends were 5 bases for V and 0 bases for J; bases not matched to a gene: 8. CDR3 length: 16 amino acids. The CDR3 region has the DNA TGTGCCAGCAGCCTCCGGGCAGCGGGGAGCACAGATACGCAGTATTTT. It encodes CASSLRAAGSTDTQYF.

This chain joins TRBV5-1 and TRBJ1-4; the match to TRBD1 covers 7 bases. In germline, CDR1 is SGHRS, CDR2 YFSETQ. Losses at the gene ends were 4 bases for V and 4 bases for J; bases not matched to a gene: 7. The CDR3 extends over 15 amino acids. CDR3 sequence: CASSPEGQVNEKLFF. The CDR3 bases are TGCGCCAGCAGCCCGGAAGGACAGGTTAATGAAAAACTGTTTTTT.

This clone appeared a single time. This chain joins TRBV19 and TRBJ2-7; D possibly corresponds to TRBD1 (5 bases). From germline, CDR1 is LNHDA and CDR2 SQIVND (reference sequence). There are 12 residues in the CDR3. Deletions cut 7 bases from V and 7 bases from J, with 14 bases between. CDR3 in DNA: TGTGCCAGTACGAATCCTAGGGGTGAGCAGTACTTC. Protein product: CASTNPRGEQYF. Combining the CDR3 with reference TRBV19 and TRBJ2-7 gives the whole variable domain DGGITQSPKYLFRKEGQNVTLSCEQNLNHDAMYWYRQDPGQGLRLIYYSQIVNDFQKGDIAEGYSVSREKKESFPLTVTSAQKNPTAFYLCASTNPRGEQYFGPGTRLTVT.

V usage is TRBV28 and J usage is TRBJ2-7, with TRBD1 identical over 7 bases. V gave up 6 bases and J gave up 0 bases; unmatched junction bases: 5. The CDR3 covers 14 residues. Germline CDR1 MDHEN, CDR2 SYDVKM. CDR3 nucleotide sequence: TGTGCCAGCAGAGACAGGGCTAGCTCCTACGAGCAGTACTTC. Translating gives CASRDRASSYEQYF.

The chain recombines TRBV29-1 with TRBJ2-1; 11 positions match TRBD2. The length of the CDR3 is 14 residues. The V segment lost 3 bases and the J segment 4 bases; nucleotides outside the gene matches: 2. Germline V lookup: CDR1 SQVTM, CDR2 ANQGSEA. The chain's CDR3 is CSVDSGGGYNEQFF. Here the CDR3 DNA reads TGCAGCGTTGATAGCGGGGGGGGTTACAATGAGCAGTTCTTC.

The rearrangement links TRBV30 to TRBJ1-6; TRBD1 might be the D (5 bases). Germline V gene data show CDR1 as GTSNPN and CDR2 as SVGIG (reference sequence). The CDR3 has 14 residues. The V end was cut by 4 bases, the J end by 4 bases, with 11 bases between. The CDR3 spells CAWMPGGYNSPLHF. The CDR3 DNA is TGTGCCTGGATGCCGGGGGGATATAATTCACCCCTCCACTTT.

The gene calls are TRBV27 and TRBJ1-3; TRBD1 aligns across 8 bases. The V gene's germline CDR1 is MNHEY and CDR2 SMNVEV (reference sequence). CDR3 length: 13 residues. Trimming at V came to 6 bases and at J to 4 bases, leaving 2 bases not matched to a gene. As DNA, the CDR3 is TGTGCCAGCAGGACAGGGGTAGGAAACACCATATATTTT. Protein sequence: CASRTGVGNTIYF.

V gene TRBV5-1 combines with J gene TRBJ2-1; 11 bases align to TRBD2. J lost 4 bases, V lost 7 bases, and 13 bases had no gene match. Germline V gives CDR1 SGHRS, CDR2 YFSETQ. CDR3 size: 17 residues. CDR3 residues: CASDPNYSGGGYNEQFF. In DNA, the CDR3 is TGCGCCAGCGACCCAAACTATAGCGGGGGGGGTTACAATGAGCAGTTCTTC. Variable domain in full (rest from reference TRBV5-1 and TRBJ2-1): KAGVTQTPRYLIKTRGQQVTLSCSPISGHRSVSWYQQTPGQGLQFLFEYFSETQRNKGNFPGRFSGRQFSNSRSEMNVSTLELGDSALYLCASDPNYSGGGYNEQFFGPGTRLTVL.

This chain's CDR3 is CASSPPGLAGQETQYF. CDR3 in DNA: TGTGCCAGCTCACCTCCGGGACTAGCGGGGCAAGAGACCCAGTACTTC. The V and J genes are TRBV18 and TRBJ2-5; 13 positions match TRBD2. The CDR3 runs to 16 residues. After removal of 3 bases from V and 2 bases from J, the junction contained 3 bases not matched to a gene. CDR1 and CDR2 (germline): KGHSH, LQKENI.

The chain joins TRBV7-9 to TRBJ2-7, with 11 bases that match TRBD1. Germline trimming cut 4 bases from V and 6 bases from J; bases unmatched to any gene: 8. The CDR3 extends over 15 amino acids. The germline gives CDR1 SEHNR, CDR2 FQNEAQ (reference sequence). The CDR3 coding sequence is TGTGCCAGCAGCTGGGGGACAGGGGGAATCGGCGAGCAGTACTTC. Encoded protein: CASSWGTGGIGEQYF.

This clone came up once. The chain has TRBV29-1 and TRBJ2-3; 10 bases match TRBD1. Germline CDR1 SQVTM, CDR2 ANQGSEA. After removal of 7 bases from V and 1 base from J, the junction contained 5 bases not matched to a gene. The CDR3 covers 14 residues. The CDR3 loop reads CSGRDRGGTDTQYF. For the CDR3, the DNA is TGCAGCGGCCGGGACAGGGGTGGCACAGATACGCAGTATTTT.